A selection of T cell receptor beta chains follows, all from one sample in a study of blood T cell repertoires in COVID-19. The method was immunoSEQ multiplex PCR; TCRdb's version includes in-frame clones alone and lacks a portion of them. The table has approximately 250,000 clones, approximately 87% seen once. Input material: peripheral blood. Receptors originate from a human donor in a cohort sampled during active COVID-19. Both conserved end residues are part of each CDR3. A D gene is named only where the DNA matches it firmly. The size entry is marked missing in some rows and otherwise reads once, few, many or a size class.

CDR3nt: TGTGCCAGCAGCGTAATGGGTCTCGGGGTGGGAGAGACCCAGTACTTC
CDR3aa: CASSVMGLGVGETQYF
abundance: .
j_gene: TRBJ2-5
v_gene: TRBV9
d_gene: .

CDR3nt: TGTGCCAGCAGCCGCAGGGGCGCCGGGGAGCTGTTTTTT
CDR3aa: CASSRRGAGELFF
abundance: .
j_gene: TRBJ2-2
v_gene: TRBV7-6
d_gene: .

CDR3nt: TGTGCCAGCAGCCTCACTAGCGGGGGCACAGATACGCAGTATTTT
CDR3aa: CASSLTSGGTDTQYF
abundance: .
j_gene: TRBJ2-3
v_gene: TRBV6-5
d_gene: TRBD2

CDR3nt: TGTGCCAGCAGTGACAGACAGAACACTGAAGCTTTCTTT
CDR3aa: CASSDRQNTEAFF
abundance: .
j_gene: TRBJ1-1
v_gene: TRBV6-4
d_gene: .

CDR3nt: TGTGCCAGCAGTTTAGGACAGGTGGGCTACACCTTC
CDR3aa: CASSLGQVGYTF
abundance: .
j_gene: TRBJ1-2
v_gene: TRBV12-3/TRBV12-4
d_gene: .

CDR3nt: TGTGCCAGCACCTTGTTGAACACTGAAGCTTTCTTT
CDR3aa: CASTLLNTEAFF
abundance: .
j_gene: TRBJ1-1
v_gene: TRBV6-5
d_gene: .

CDR3nt: TGTGCCAGCAGGTACCGTCGGACAGGGGGCACTGAAGCTTTCTTT
CDR3aa: CASRYRRTGGTEAFF
abundance: .
j_gene: TRBJ1-1
v_gene: TRBV6-5
d_gene: TRBD1

CDR3nt: TGTGCCAGCAGCTTAGCCCTATCGAACTCCTACGAGCAGTACTTC
CDR3aa: CASSLALSNSYEQYF
abundance: .
j_gene: TRBJ2-7
v_gene: TRBV7-9
d_gene: .

CDR3nt: TGTGCCAGCTCATCGGAGGGGAACTACAATGAGCAGTTCTTC
CDR3aa: CASSSEGNYNEQFF
abundance: .
j_gene: TRBJ2-1
v_gene: TRBV18
d_gene: .

CDR3nt: TGTGCCAGCGGTAAGACCAGCGATGAGCAGTTCTTC
CDR3aa: CASGKTSDEQFF
abundance: .
j_gene: TRBJ2-1
v_gene: TRBV18
d_gene: .

CDR3nt: TGCGCCAGCAGCCCTGGACAGGCTTACAATGAGCAGTTCTTC
CDR3aa: CASSPGQAYNEQFF
abundance: .
j_gene: TRBJ2-1
v_gene: TRBV5-1
d_gene: TRBD1

CDR3nt: TGCGCCAGCAGCTTGGGAGCGGGAGTGGGCCAAGAGACCCAGTACTTC
CDR3aa: CASSLGAGVGQETQYF
abundance: .
j_gene: TRBJ2-5
v_gene: TRBV5-1
d_gene: TRBD2

CDR3nt: TGTGCCAGCAGCTTAGACCCCTCTAGCGGGAGGGCCACAAGTGAGCAGTTCTTC
CDR3aa: CASSLDPSSGRATSEQFF
abundance: .
j_gene: TRBJ2-1
v_gene: TRBV7-6
d_gene: TRBD2

CDR3nt: TGTGCCAGCACCCCTAGCGGGAGGGCCTCGTCCGAGCAGTACTTC
CDR3aa: CASTPSGRASSEQYF
abundance: few
j_gene: TRBJ2-7
v_gene: TRBV7-9
d_gene: TRBD2

CDR3nt: TGCGCCAGCAGCCAAGACACGGGACAGGGCAATCAGCCCCAGCATTTT
CDR3aa: CASSQDTGQGNQPQHF
abundance: .
j_gene: TRBJ1-5
v_gene: TRBV4-1
d_gene: TRBD1

CDR3nt: TGCGCCAGCAGCTCACTAACCGGACAGGGGGCAATCAATGAGCAGTTCTTC
CDR3aa: CASSSLTGQGAINEQFF
abundance: .
j_gene: TRBJ2-1
v_gene: TRBV5-1
d_gene: TRBD1

CDR3nt: TGTGCCAGCAGTGAAAGGGTCGGGGTCCACGAGCAGTACTTC
CDR3aa: CASSERVGVHEQYF
abundance: .
j_gene: TRBJ2-7
v_gene: TRBV2
d_gene: .

CDR3nt: TGTGCCAGCAGCCAAGCCACAGGGGCTCGCCCACCCCTCCACTTT
CDR3aa: CASSQATGARPPLHF
abundance: .
j_gene: TRBJ1-6
v_gene: TRBV3-1/TRBV3-2
d_gene: TRBD1

CDR3nt: TGTGCCAGCAGCGCGAGGACCACTGGGAGTCAGCCCCAGCATTTT
CDR3aa: CASSARTTGSQPQHF
abundance: few
j_gene: TRBJ1-5
v_gene: TRBV2
d_gene: .

CDR3nt: TGTGCCAGCAGCCGACGGGGGAGCCAAGAGACCCAGTACTTC
CDR3aa: CASSRRGSQETQYF
abundance: once
j_gene: TRBJ2-5
v_gene: TRBV3-1/TRBV3-2
d_gene: .